What follows describes a single T cell receptor (beta chain). The CDR3 runs 14 residues. Germline V gives CDR1 SQVTM, CDR2 ANQGSEA. Trimming took 5 bases from V and 5 from J; bases not matched to a gene: 8. Source study methods: For nucleated cells, counts were estimated from reference gene primer amplification. Measured with immunoSEQ multiplex PCR; TCRdb has only the in-frame clones, and not every one. V and J calls and clone size are copied from that table; D and trimming were computed from the DNA. The data contain under 40,000 clones, approximately 84% of them singletons. These data come from a study of blood T cell repertoires in COVID-19. Study at large: Samples taken during acute and convalescent COVID-19 were collected in the United States, Italy and Spain. T cells, B-cell-depleted T cells, or PBMCs supplied cDNA or gDNA.

The TCR sequence derives from a middle-aged man with active or convalescent COVID-19. The gene calls are TRBV29-1 and TRBJ1-5; TRBD1 agrees at 8 bases. The specimen was peripheral blood. The CDR3 DNA reads TGCAGCGTTCTTCTCAGGGGGCTTGATCAGCCCCAGCATTTT. Amino acid sequence: CSVLLRGLDQPQHF.